The clone carrying this T cell receptor (beta chain) was found a few times. This sample stems from a study of blood T cell repertoires in COVID-19. About the research overall: The study drew acute and convalescent COVID-19 samples from the United States, Italy and Spain. Nucleic acid was either cDNA or gDNA, and it came from T cells, B-cell-depleted T cells, or PBMCs.

Trimming took 0 bases from V and 7 from J, leaving 15 bases between them. The germline CDR1 and CDR2 sequences are LGHNA and YSLEER. This CDR3 contains 15 residues. In the original analysis: Reference gene primer amplification yielded estimated nucleated cell counts. Using immunoSEQ multiplex PCR, the repertoire was profiled, and TCRdb retains in-frame clones only, with some absent. D and trimming were read from the DNA, whereas the V and J calls and clone size are those reported in that table. Of 120,000 or so clones in the sample, about four fifths were seen once. The chain has TRBV4-3 and TRBJ1-1; no reliable D call. Sequenced: peripheral blood. This TCR derives from a woman between 70 and 85 years old with acute or convalescent COVID-19. For the CDR3, the DNA is TGCGCCAGCAGCCAAGAAGGAAATCGGGAAAATGAAGCTTTCTTT. Protein: CASSQEGNRENEAFF.